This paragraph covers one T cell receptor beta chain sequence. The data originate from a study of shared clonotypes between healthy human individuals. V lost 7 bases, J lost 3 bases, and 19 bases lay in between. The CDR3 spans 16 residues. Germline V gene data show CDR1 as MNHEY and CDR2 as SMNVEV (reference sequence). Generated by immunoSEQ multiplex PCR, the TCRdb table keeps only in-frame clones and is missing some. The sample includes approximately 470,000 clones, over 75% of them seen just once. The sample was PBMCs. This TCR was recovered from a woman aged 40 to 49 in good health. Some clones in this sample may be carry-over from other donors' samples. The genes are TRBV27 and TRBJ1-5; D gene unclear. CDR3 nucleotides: TGTGCCAGCATCATCTCCGGCCCAGCCTCCAATCAGCCCCAGCATTTT. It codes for CASIISGPASNQPQHF.